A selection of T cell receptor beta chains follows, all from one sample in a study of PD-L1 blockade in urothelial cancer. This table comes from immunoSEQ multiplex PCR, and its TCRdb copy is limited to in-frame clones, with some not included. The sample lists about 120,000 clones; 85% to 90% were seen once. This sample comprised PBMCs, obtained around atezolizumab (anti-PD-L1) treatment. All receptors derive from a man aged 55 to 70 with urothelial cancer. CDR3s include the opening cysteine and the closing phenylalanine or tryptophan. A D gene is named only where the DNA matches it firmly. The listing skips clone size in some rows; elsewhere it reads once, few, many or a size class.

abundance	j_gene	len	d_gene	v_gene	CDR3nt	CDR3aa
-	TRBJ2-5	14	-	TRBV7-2	TGTGCCAGCAAGGCGCGGGGAAACCAAGAGACCCAGTACTTC	CASKARGNQETQYF
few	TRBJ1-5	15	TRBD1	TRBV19	TGTGCCAGTAGTATGGGGACAGGGTCAGGTCAGCCCCAGCATTTT	CASSMGTGSGQPQHF
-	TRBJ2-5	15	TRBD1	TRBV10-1	TGCGCCAGCAGTGAAGACAGGGGTATGGAAGAGACCCAGTACTTC	CASSEDRGMEETQYF
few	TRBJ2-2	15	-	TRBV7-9	TGTGCCAGCAGCTTACGGGCAGGGTTCACCGGGGAGCTGTTTTTT	CASSLRAGFTGELFF
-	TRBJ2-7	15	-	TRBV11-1	TGTGCCAGCAGCTCCAGACTAGATGGAACCTCCGAGCAGTACTTC	CASSSRLDGTSEQYF
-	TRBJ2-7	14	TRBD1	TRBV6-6	TGTGCCAGCAGTTCCGCTGGACAGGGCTACGAGCAGTACTTC	CASSSAGQGYEQYF
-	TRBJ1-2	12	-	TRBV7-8	TGTGCCAGCAGCCAGGGAGGCGATGGCTACACCTTC	CASSQGGDGYTF
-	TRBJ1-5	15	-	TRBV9	TGTGCCAGCAGCCCCCTAGCTGCGGTCGGACAGCCCCAGCATTTT	CASSPLAAVGQPQHF
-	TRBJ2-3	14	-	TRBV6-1	TGTGCCAGCAGTGAAGCGCTACCTTCAGATACGCAGTATTTT	CASSEALPSDTQYF
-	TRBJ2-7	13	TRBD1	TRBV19	TGTGCCAGTAGTAACCAGGGGGCTTACGAGCAGTACTTC	CASSNQGAYEQYF
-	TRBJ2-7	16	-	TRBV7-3	TGTGCCAGCAGCCCCTCGGCCGACAGGTCCTCCTACGAGCAGTACTTC	CASSPSADRSSYEQYF
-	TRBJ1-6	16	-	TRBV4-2	TGTGCCAGCAGCCAAGACGGTCAGACTTCTAATTCACCCCTCCACTTT	CASSQDGQTSNSPLHF
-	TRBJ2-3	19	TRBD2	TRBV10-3	TGTGCCATCAGTGAGAGTCTACCGGGACTAGCGGGGGGGCTTGATACGCAGTATTTT	CAISESLPGLAGGLDTQYF
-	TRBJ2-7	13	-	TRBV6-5	TGTGCCAGCAGTTACACCCGTTCAGGGGAGCAGTACTTC	CASSYTRSGEQYF
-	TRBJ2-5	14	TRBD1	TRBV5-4	TGTGCCAGCAGCAGAGGGACAGGGGAAGAGACCCAGTACTTC	CASSRGTGEETQYF
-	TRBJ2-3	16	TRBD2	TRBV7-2	TGTGCCAGCAGCTCCAGATCTAGCGGGGACACAGATACGCAGTATTTT	CASSSRSSGDTDTQYF
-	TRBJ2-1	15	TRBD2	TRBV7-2	TGTGCCAGCAGCTCTAGCGGGGGGATGCAGTATGAGCAGTTCTTC	CASSSSGGMQYEQFF
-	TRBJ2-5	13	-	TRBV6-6	TGTGCCAGCAGCCAGGGGATCCAAGAGACCCAGTACTTC	CASSQGIQETQYF
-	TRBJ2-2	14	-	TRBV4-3	TGCGCCAGCACCCCGGCAAGGGGTATCGGGGAGCTGTTTTTT	CASTPARGIGELFF
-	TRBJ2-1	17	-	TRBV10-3	TGTGCCATCAGTGAAGGTTTCGGGAGCCATTATGGCAATGAGCAGTTCTTC	CAISEGFGSHYGNEQFF
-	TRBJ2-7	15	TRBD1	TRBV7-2	TGTGCCAGCAGCTCCTGGACAGGGGGGTCCTACGAGCAGTACTTC	CASSSWTGGSYEQYF
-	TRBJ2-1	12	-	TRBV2	TGTGCCAGCAGATACACAGCGGAGATGGCGTTCTTC	CASRYTAEMAFF
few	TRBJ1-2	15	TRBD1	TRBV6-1	TGTGCCAGCAGTGAAGATGGCAGGGGGAACTATGGCTACACCTTC	CASSEDGRGNYGYTF
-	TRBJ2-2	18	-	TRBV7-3	TGTGCCAGCAGCCCTAACATGATAGCGGATATGAACACCGGGGAGCTGTTTTTT	CASSPNMIADMNTGELFF
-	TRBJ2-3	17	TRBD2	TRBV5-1	TGCGCCAGCAGCCCGGGACTAGCGGGGGCCGGGGGAGATACGCAGTATTTT	CASSPGLAGAGGDTQYF
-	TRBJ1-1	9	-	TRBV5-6	TGTGCCAGCAGCCTTGAAGCTTTCTTT	CASSLEAFF
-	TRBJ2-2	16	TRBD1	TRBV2	TGTGCCAGCGGTAGACAGGGGCCCGGGAACACCGGGGAGCTGTTTTTT	CASGRQGPGNTGELFF
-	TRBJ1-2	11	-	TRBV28	TGTGCCAGCAGTTCCCCCAGGGGCTACACCTTC	CASSSPRGYTF
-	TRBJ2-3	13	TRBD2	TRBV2	TGTGCCAGTCTAGCGGGAGAGACAGATACGCAGTATTTT	CASLAGETDTQYF
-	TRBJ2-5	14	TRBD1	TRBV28	TGTGCCAGCAGCTCCTCGACAGGGAGAGGGACCCAGTACTTC	CASSSSTGRGTQYF
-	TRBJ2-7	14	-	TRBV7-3	TGTGCCAGCAGCCCCTTAGGCAGGTCCTACGAGCAGTACTTC	CASSPLGRSYEQYF
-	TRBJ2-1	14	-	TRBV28	TGTGCCACCGGGATGTTCCGCTCCTACAATGAGCAGTTCTTC	CATGMFRSYNEQFF
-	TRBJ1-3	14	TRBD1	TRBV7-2	TGTGCCAGCAGCTTAGCGAACAGGGGGGACACCATATATTTT	CASSLANRGDTIYF
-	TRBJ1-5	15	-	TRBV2	TGTGCCAGCAGTGGGACAGAAGCGAGCAATCAGCCCCAGCATTTT	CASSGTEASNQPQHF
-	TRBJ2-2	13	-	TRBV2	TGTGCCAGCAGGGTCAGGGCGAGCGGGGAGCTGTTTTTT	CASRVRASGELFF
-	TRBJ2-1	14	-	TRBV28	TGTGCCAGCAGTTTGTCCGGGGGAAACAATGAGCAGTTCTTC	CASSLSGGNNEQFF
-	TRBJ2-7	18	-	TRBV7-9	TGTGCCAGCAGCGGTCAGGGGAATATGGGGCATACCTCCTACGAGCAGTACTTC	CASSGQGNMGHTSYEQYF
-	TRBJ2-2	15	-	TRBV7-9	TGTGCCAGCAGCTTAGCGGGAGCGGCGACCGGGGAGCTGTTTTTT	CASSLAGAATGELFF
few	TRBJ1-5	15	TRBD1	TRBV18	TGTGCCAGCTCACCGTCCACAGGGGAAAATCAGCCCCAGCATTTT	CASSPSTGENQPQHF
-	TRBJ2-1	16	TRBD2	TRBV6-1	TGTGCCAGCAGTGTTTCCCGACTAGCGGCTTACAATGAGCAGTTCTTC	CASSVSRLAAYNEQFF
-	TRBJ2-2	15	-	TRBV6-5	TGTGCCAGCAGGGGTAGCGGATTGAACACCGGGGAGCTGTTTTTT	CASRGSGLNTGELFF
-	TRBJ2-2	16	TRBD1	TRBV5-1	TGCGCCAGCAGCCGAACTCAGGGGACAGGGGCCGGGGAGCTGTTTTTT	CASSRTQGTGAGELFF
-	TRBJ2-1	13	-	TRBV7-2	TGTGCCAGCAGCTCGGACGGGGGTGCTGAGCAGTTCTTC	CASSSDGGAEQFF
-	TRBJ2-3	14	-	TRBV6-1	TGTGCCAGCAGTGTCGCAGGGGCCACAGATACGCAGTATTTT	CASSVAGATDTQYF
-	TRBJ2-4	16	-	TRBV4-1	TGCGCCAGCAGCCAAGAACTGAGTCTAGCCAAAAACATTCAGTACTTC	CASSQELSLAKNIQYF
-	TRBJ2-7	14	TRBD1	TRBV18	TGTGCCAGCTCACCCCAGGGGGCCACCTACGAGCAGTACTTC	CASSPQGATYEQYF